Presented here are 23 T cell receptor beta chains from one specimen sequenced in a study of PD-1 blockade in classical Hodgkin lymphoma. Indicated time point: cycle 4 day 1 (C4D1), after 6 weeks of nivolumab. Every patient relapsed after autologous stem cell transplantation, and brentuximab vedotin exposure varied. Negative selection with magnetic separation was used to purify CD4+ T cells from thawed PBMCs. The method was immunoSEQ multiplex PCR; TCRdb's version includes in-frame clones alone and lacks a portion of them. Of fewer than 35,000 clones in the sample, around 84% are singletons; the top ten hold approximately 0.8%. The source was CD4+ T cells from blood, collected before the fourth cycle of nivolumab. These receptors were collected from a human donor with classical Hodgkin lymphoma.

This clone appeared once. The chain couples TRBV7-9 to TRBJ2-3; TRBD1 or TRBD2 may be the D gene (6 bases each). Germline V gene data show CDR1 as SEHNR and CDR2 as FQNEAQ (reference sequence). The V end was cut by 1 base, the J end by 4 bases, with 15 bases between. The CDR3 runs to 16 residues. CDR3 sequence reads: CASSLGSQGGADTQYF. In DNA form, the CDR3 reads TGTGCCAGCAGCTTAGGTTCACAGGGAGGTGCAGATACGCAGTATTTT.

The chain employs TRBV10-1 and TRBJ1-1; D is uncertain. CDR1 WNHNN and CDR2 SYGVQD come from the germline V gene (reference sequence). The CDR3 consists of 13 residues. V lost 0 bases and J 11 bases, leaving 13 bases between the germline ends. CDR3 bases: TGCGCCAGCAGTGAGTCGGTAAAGCCTGGGGCTTTCTTT. Its protein is CASSESVKPGAFF.

V gene TRBV5-1 combines with J gene TRBJ2-7; the D gene could be TRBD1 or TRBD2 (6 bases each). With 3 bases removed from V and 6 bases from J, the gap between germline ends came to 16 bases. This CDR3 comprises 14 residues. Germline CDR1 SGHRS, CDR2 YFSETQ. For the CDR3, the DNA is TGCGCCAGCAGCTGGGGAGGACAGCCTCCCGAGCAGTACTTC. Translation: CASSWGGQPPEQYF.

This sequence joins TRBV5-1 and TRBJ1-1, with 11 bases that match TRBD1. CDR3 size: 16 residues. With V trimmed by 4 bases and J by 4 bases, 9 bases remained unmatched. Looked up from germline, CDR1 is SGHRS and CDR2 is YFSETQ. CDR3: CASSARTGGASTEAFF. The CDR3 DNA reads as TGCGCCAGCAGCGCCCGGACAGGGGGCGCGAGCACTGAAGCTTTCTTT.

The chain is built from TRBV20-1 and TRBJ1-2; the D is unclear. The CDR3 runs to 11 residues. The germline V and J ends were trimmed by 3 bases and 9 bases, with 11 bases remaining between them. Germline-derived CDR1 and CDR2 are DFQATT and SNEGSKA (reference sequence). CDR3 region: CSARAGRSYTF. CDR3 DNA: TGCAGTGCTAGGGCGGGGAGAAGCTACACCTTC.

The chain uses TRBV11-3 and TRBJ2-1; 9 bases fit TRBD2. The CDR3 is 16 amino acids. Trimming took 0 bases from V and 6 from J; bases not matched to a gene: 6. CDR1 is SGHNT, CDR2 YENEEA, per germline. The CDR3 loop reads CASSLEALAGPNEQFF. CDR3 coding DNA: TGTGCCAGCAGCTTAGAGGCACTAGCGGGCCCCAATGAGCAGTTCTTC.

J is TRBJ1-2 and V is TRBV30; 7 bases are shared with TRBD1. The germline V gene encodes CDR1 GTSNPN and CDR2 SVGIG (reference sequence). The CDR3 runs to 13 residues. The junction had 12 bases not matched to a gene; V was cut back by 6 bases and J by 8 bases. CDR3 sequence: CACNLQGFGGYTF. As DNA, the CDR3 is TGTGCCTGTAACCTACAGGGGTTCGGCGGCTACACCTTC.

The chain's CDR3 is CASSEAEGSYEQYF. DNA for the CDR3: TGTGCCAGCAGTGAAGCGGAGGGGTCCTACGAGCAGTACTTC. The V and J genes are TRBV6-1 and TRBJ2-7, with D possibly being TRBD2 (6 bases). Germline CDR1 and CDR2: MNHNS and SASEGT. The ends were cut back, 0 bases at V and 1 base at J, with 7 bases in the middle. This CDR3 has 14 residues.

This rearrangement joins TRBV20-1 to TRBJ2-1; D is uncertain. The CDR3 has 11 amino acids. From germline, CDR1 is DFQATT and CDR2 SNEGSKA (reference sequence). Trimming pared 0 bases from V and 9 bases from J, leaving 6 bases between. The CDR3 DNA follows: TGCAGTGCTAGAGATATCGGTGAGCAGTTCTTC. It encodes CSARDIGEQFF.

The chain combines TRBV2 with TRBJ1-2; 9 nucleotides agree with TRBD1. Unmatched junction bases numbered 6, after V lost 6 bases and J lost 7 bases. This CDR3 spans 13 amino acids. Germline assignment: CDR1 SNHLY and CDR2 FYNNEI. The CDR3 DNA reads as TGTGCCAGCAGAGGGGACAGGGAGCGTGGCTACACCTTC. Translated, it gives CASRGDRERGYTF.

V is TRBV28 and J is TRBJ2-1; D may be TRBD1 or TRBD2 (5 bases each). Germline lookup yields CDR1 MDHEN and CDR2 SYDVKM. Trimming took off 1 base at V and 8 bases at J, with 18 bases between the two ends. The CDR3 has 16 amino acids. CDR3 residues: CASSLLPGPGIDEQFF. As DNA, the CDR3 is TGTGCCAGCAGTTTATTACCGGGACCAGGGATCGATGAGCAGTTCTTC.

The chain employs TRBV11-2 and TRBJ1-2; 8 nucleotides agree with TRBD1. The V and J ends lost 2 bases and 4 bases, in that order; junction bases with no gene match: 6. The CDR3 is 15 residues long. Germline V lookup: CDR1 SGHAT, CDR2 FQNNGV. In nucleotides, the CDR3 is TGTGCCAGCAGCTTAAGGGACAGGCAAATCTATGGCTACACCTTC. Translating it yields CASSLRDRQIYGYTF.

The chain employs TRBV5-4 and TRBJ1-6; TRBD1 is a possible D gene (5 bases). Germline CDR1 is SGHNT and CDR2 is YYREEE (reference sequence). Trimming cost V 4 bases and J 6 bases, with 20 bases left between them. The CDR3 length is 17 residues. Written as DNA, the CDR3 is TGTGCCAGCAGCCCGGGACTACCCAGTACTATTAATTCACCCCTCCACTTT. Its protein is CASSPGLPSTINSPLHF.

This chain connects TRBV10-1 to TRBJ2-2; the D call may be TRBD1 or TRBD2 (5 bases each). Germline V CDR1 and CDR2: WNHNN, SYGVQD (reference sequence). This CDR3 has 14 amino acids. V was clipped by 4 bases and J by 3 bases, with 9 bases between them. CDR3 loop: CASSGEGHTGELFF. CDR3 nucleotide sequence: TGCGCCAGCAGTGGTGAGGGACACACCGGGGAGCTGTTTTTT.

The chain is built from TRBV11-2 and TRBJ2-1; TRBD2 aligns across 7 bases. The CDR3 consists of 14 residues. The J segment lost 7 bases and the V segment lost 3 bases, leaving 6 bases of the junction unmatched. Germline V gives CDR1 SGHAT, CDR2 FQNNGV. CDR3 region: CASSFEGLGNEQFF. The CDR3 DNA reads TGTGCCAGCAGCTTTGAAGGACTAGGTAATGAGCAGTTCTTC.

The genes are TRBV10-3 and TRBJ1-2; possibly TRBD1 for D (6 bases). CDR3 length: 13 residues. V lost 8 bases to trimming and J lost 8 bases, with 18 bases between them. CDR1 is ENHRY, CDR2 SYGVKD, per germline. In DNA form, the CDR3 reads TGTGCCATCGGACCCGGGGGCTGGGGGGGCTACACCTTC. This gives the protein CAIGPGGWGGYTF.

This chain joins TRBV28 and TRBJ2-5; 9 nucleotides agree with TRBD1. The V gene end was trimmed by 8 bases and the J gene end by 1 base; junction bases not matched to a gene: 5. CDR3 size: 14 residues. CDR1 is MDHEN and CDR2 is SYDVKM in the germline V gene. The CDR3 DNA reads as TGTGCCAGCCTCACAGGGGGCCCCCAAGAGACCCAGTACTTC. It specifies CASLTGGPQETQYF.

J is TRBJ2-3 and V is TRBV19; D ambiguous. The CDR3 extends over 15 amino acids. V gave up 2 bases and J gave up 11 bases, with 20 bases separating them. CDR1 and CDR2 (germline): LNHDA, SQIVND (reference sequence). CDR3 bases: TGTGCCAGTAGTATATCCCCCCCGACCAGCATCCGGCAGTATTTT. Residues: CASSISPPTSIRQYF.

The V call is TRBV9, the J call TRBJ1-5, with TRBD1 matching 9 bases. This CDR3 is 16 amino acids long. Germline V gene data show CDR1 as SGDLS and CDR2 as YYNGEE. V lost 4 bases to trimming and J lost 6 bases; unmatched junction nucleotides: 11. CDR3 protein: CASSPRMGQGGQPQHF. The CDR3 DNA sequence: TGTGCCAGCAGCCCTCGGATGGGACAGGGTGGTCAGCCCCAGCATTTT.

The chain carries TRBV10-3 and TRBJ2-2; D is unresolved. Trimming took 0 bases from V and 4 from J, leaving 9 bases between them. The CDR3 is 15 residues long. In germline, CDR1 is ENHRY, CDR2 SYGVKD. CDR3 sequence reads: CAISESYMSTGELFF. The CDR3 bases are TGTGCCATCAGTGAGTCATACATGTCCACCGGGGAGCTGTTTTTT.

The J gene is TRBJ2-3, the V gene TRBV7-9, with a weak D call TRBD2 (7 bases). Germline assignment: CDR1 SEHNR and CDR2 FQNEAQ (reference sequence). V lost 4 bases and J 5 bases, leaving 19 bases between the germline ends. The CDR3 runs to 16 residues. CDR3 DNA sequence: TGTGCCAGCAGCTGGTTAGTTTGGGGGGGCATAGATACGCAGTATTTT. Its translation: CASSWLVWGGIDTQYF.

V gene TRBV7-2 combines with J gene TRBJ1-2; no firm D call. The germline V gene encodes CDR1 SGHTA and CDR2 FQGNSA. V lost 5 bases, J lost 10 bases, and 20 bases lay in between. This CDR3 comprises 14 residues. CDR3 protein: CASSQFSAPPDYTF. The CDR3 coding sequence is TGTGCCAGCAGCCAGTTTTCGGCTCCGCCGGACTACACCTTC.

This clone was seen a single time. This sequence joins TRBV30 and TRBJ1-4; D call uncertain. CDR3 length: 15 residues. Germline V gives CDR1 GTSNPN, CDR2 SVGIG (reference sequence). Between the trimmed V and J ends, which lost 0 bases and 4 bases, there was a span of 12 bases. DNA of the CDR3: TGTGCCTGGAGTGTACCAAGGCATCTTAATGAAAAACTGTTTTTT. It yields the protein CAWSVPRHLNEKLFF. Using reference TRBV30 and TRBJ1-4 for the parts outside the CDR3, the full variable domain is SQTIHQWPATLVQPVGSPLSLECTVEGTSNPNLYWYRQAAGRGLQLLFYSVGIGQISSEVPQNLSASRPQDRQFILSSKKLLLSDSGFYLCAWSVPRHLNEKLFFGSGTQLSVL.